These 21 T cell receptor beta chains share one sample of origin, sequenced in a study of OX40 agonist ivuxolimab in advanced cancers. Produced via immunoSEQ multiplex PCR; TCRdb's table is partial and in-frame only. The table shows about 83,000 clones, with over 80% occurring only once. Sequenced material: CD4+ or CD8+ T cells sorted from blood, taken in a trial of the OX40 agonist ivuxolimab. All receptors come from an adult with an advanced solid tumor such as melanoma, head and neck, liver or kidney cancer.

This clone was seen a single time. The CDR3, as DNA: TGCGCCAGCAGTGAGTACTTACAGGGGATGAACACTGAAGCTTTCTTT. Protein: CASSEYLQGMNTEAFF. The chain recombines TRBV10-2 with TRBJ1-1; 7 nucleotides agree with TRBD1. Germline values: CDR1 WSHSY, CDR2 SAAADI. The CDR3 has 16 amino acids. The junction had 5 bases not matched to a gene; V was cut back by 1 base and J by 0 bases.

This chain connects TRBV11-1 to TRBJ2-1, with D unresolved. The CDR3 is 14 residues long. The germline V gene encodes CDR1 SGHAT and CDR2 FQDESV (reference sequence). V was trimmed by 5 bases and J by 6 bases, leaving 14 bases between them. CDR3 residues: CASSTARPVNEQFF. The DNA of the CDR3 is TGTGCCAGCAGCACAGCCCGACCCGTCAATGAGCAGTTCTTC.

The chain combines TRBV7-9 with TRBJ2-2; D ambiguous. The V gene's germline CDR1 is SEHNR and CDR2 FQNEAQ (reference sequence). The CDR3 consists of 13 residues. V was shortened by 5 bases and J by 8 bases, with 12 bases between the two germline ends. CDR3 nucleotides: TGTGCCAGCAGCCCCCTTTTCGCAGGGGAGCTGTTTTTT. Translation gives CASSPLFAGELFF.

A single count supports this clone. V and J are TRBV27 and TRBJ1-1, with 9 bases matching TRBD1. Germline V gene sequence: CDR1 MNHEY, CDR2 SMNVEV (reference sequence). This CDR3 has 15 amino acids. V shed 8 bases and J 4 bases; nucleotides not matched to a gene: 11. In DNA, the CDR3 is TGTGCCAGCGCCGGGCCAGCACAGGGGGCCACTGAAGCTTTCTTT. This codes for CASAGPAQGATEAFF.

The chain links TRBV5-6 to TRBJ1-1; TRBD1 is a possible D gene (5 bases). Germline V gene lookup returns CDR1 SGHDT and CDR2 YYEEEE. V gave up 4 bases and J gave up 1 base, with 14 bases separating them. CDR3 length: 15 amino acids. In DNA, the CDR3 is TGTGCCAGCAGCCCATTGCGACAGCCGAACACTGAAGCTTTCTTT. It specifies CASSPLRQPNTEAFF.

The gene calls are TRBV10-3 and TRBJ2-5; D possibly corresponds to TRBD2 (5 bases). Trimming took 6 bases from V and 3 from J, leaving 14 bases between them. The CDR3 totals 14 residues. The germline gives CDR1 ENHRY, CDR2 SYGVKD. The CDR3 DNA reads as TGTGCCATCAGAGCAACGGGGTTTAAAGAGACCCAGTACTTC. Protein product: CAIRATGFKETQYF.

Comments on this clone: The sample carries other DNA sequences with the same CDR3. The V and J genes are TRBV21-1 and TRBJ1-5; the table's TRBD1 call for D was not verified on the DNA. TRBV21-1 is described as a pseudogene. The CDR3 has 13 amino acids. The CDR3 coding sequence is TGTGCCAGCAGCAAAGCGGGCCCTCAGCCCCAGCATTTT. Its protein is CASSKAGPQPQHF.

The chain has TRBV19 and TRBJ1-5; perhaps TRBD1 as D (6 bases). V was clipped by 4 bases and J by 6 bases, with 7 bases between them. The germline gives CDR1 LNHDA, CDR2 SQIVND (reference sequence). The CDR3 totals 12 residues. The CDR3 sequence: CASSTGVQPQHF. CDR3 coding DNA: TGTGCCAGTAGTACAGGGGTTCAGCCCCAGCATTTT.

The CDR3 region has the DNA TGTGCCAGCAGCTTAGGGTCAGACGAGCAGTACTTC. Amino acids: CASSLGSDEQYF. The J gene is TRBJ2-7, the V gene TRBV7-6, with D unclear. This CDR3 spans 12 amino acids. Between the trimmed V and J ends, which lost 1 base and 5 bases, there was a span of 6 bases. CDR1 and CDR2 (germline): SGHVS, FNYEAQ.

The chain combines TRBV14 with TRBJ2-7; TRBD1 is a possible D gene (6 bases). CDR1 is SGHDN, CDR2 FVKESK, per germline. The CDR3 has 14 residues. Between the trimmed V and J ends, which lost 2 bases and 6 bases, there was a span of 14 bases. The CDR3 coding sequence is TGTGCCAGCAGCCAACATACACAGGGTCTCGAGCAGTACTTC. It codes for CASSQHTQGLEQYF.

This clone was found a few times. This chain joins TRBV7-9 and TRBJ1-6, with a tentative D call TRBD1 (5 bases). CDR1 and CDR2 from the germline V gene are SEHNR and FQNEAQ (reference sequence). Between the trimmed V and J ends, which lost 5 bases and 7 bases, there was a span of 6 bases. The CDR3 sequence is 12 residues long. CDR3 sequence reads: CASSRDNSPLHF. CDR3 DNA sequence: TGTGCCAGCAGCAGGGACAATTCACCCCTCCACTTT.

The genes are TRBV13 and TRBJ2-7; D gene unclear. This CDR3 has 15 amino acids. Germline V lookup: CDR1 PRHDT, CDR2 FYEKMQ (reference sequence). The V and J ends lost 5 bases and 0 bases respectively, with 14 bases between them. The DNA of the CDR3 is TGTGCCAGCAGCAACGGACCGGACGGCTCCTACGAGCAGTACTTC. It yields the protein CASSNGPDGSYEQYF.

The V call is TRBV9, the J call TRBJ2-1; TRBD2 might be the D (5 bases). Germline CDR1 and CDR2: SGDLS and YYNGEE. This CDR3 contains 16 residues. V shed 0 bases and J shed 3 bases, with 13 bases lying between them. The DNA for the CDR3 is TGTGCCAGCAGCGTAGCGGCCAGCGGCGTCTACAATGAGCAGTTCTTC. It yields the protein CASSVAASGVYNEQFF.

The chain combines TRBV9 with TRBJ1-2, with 8 bases aligning to TRBD1. The V gene's germline CDR1 is SGDLS and CDR2 YYNGEE. This CDR3 is 14 amino acids long. Unmatched junction bases numbered 5, after V lost 1 base and J lost 6 bases. The CDR3 here is CASSVSRGLHGYTF. CDR3 in DNA: TGTGCCAGCAGCGTATCCAGGGGGCTGCATGGCTACACCTTC.

V gene TRBV20-1 combines with J gene TRBJ2-7; no clear D. This CDR3 spans 11 amino acids. Trimming pared 1 base from V and 2 bases from J, leaving 3 bases between. Germline CDR1 DFQATT, CDR2 SNEGSKA (reference sequence). The CDR3 region is CSARGPYEQYF. CDR3 coding DNA: TGCAGTGCTAGAGGGCCCTACGAGCAGTACTTC.

The gene calls are TRBV5-5 and TRBJ1-3; D unresolved. This CDR3 has 14 residues. CDR1 and CDR2 (germline): SGHKS, YYEKEE (reference sequence). V lost 0 bases to trimming and J lost 3 bases, with 7 bases between them. CDR3 region: CASSLEDLGNTIYF. The CDR3 region has the DNA TGTGCCAGCAGCTTGGAGGATCTTGGAAACACCATATATTTT.

This clone was observed once. The chain combines TRBV19 with TRBJ2-3; no definite D call. In germline, CDR1 is LNHDA, CDR2 SQIVND (reference sequence). The CDR3 contains 13 residues. The germline V and J ends were trimmed by 3 bases and 3 bases, with 7 bases remaining between them. Here the CDR3 DNA reads TGTGCCAGTAGTATCATCGGGACAGATACGCAGTATTTT. This codes for CASSIIGTDTQYF.

DNA of the CDR3: TGTGCCAGCAGCCCCCCTCGAATGTGGGGGGAGGCAGATACGCAGTATTTT. This gives the protein CASSPPRMWGEADTQYF. The chain links TRBV14 to TRBJ2-3, with TRBD2 as a possible D gene (6 bases). CDR3 length: 17 residues. V was shortened by 4 bases and J by 4 bases, with 21 bases between the two germline ends. Germline CDR1 and CDR2: SGHDN and FVKESK.

V is TRBV13 and J is TRBJ2-5, with 7 bases that match TRBD1. The J call may be mistaken, given a closer DNA end match to TRBJ2-7. This CDR3 region has 11 residues. Germline loops: CDR1 PRHDT, CDR2 FYEKMQ (reference sequence). Here the CDR3 reads CASSPGGEQYF. CDR3 nucleotide sequence: TGTGCCAGCAGTCCAGGGGGCGAGCAGTACTTC.

The chain joins TRBV6-1 to TRBJ2-5; D call uncertain. The length of the CDR3 is 12 residues. Germline V gene lookup returns CDR1 MNHNS and CDR2 SASEGT. Trimming cost V 4 bases and J 5 bases, with 8 bases left between them. CDR3 in amino acids: CASSGVGETQYF. CDR3 in DNA: TGTGCCAGCAGTGGCGTTGGGGAGACCCAGTACTTC.

The chain recombines TRBV5-1 with TRBJ2-7; 7 bases are a match to TRBD1. The germline gives CDR1 SGHRS, CDR2 YFSETQ. The CDR3 has 16 amino acids. After removal of 4 bases from V and 3 bases from J, the junction contained 13 bases not matched to a gene. The CDR3 region is CASSPLGTVAIYEQYF. CDR3 bases: TGCGCCAGCAGCCCCCTTGGGACAGTAGCGATCTACGAGCAGTACTTC.